Detailed here is one T cell receptor beta chain. The CDR3 extends over 13 amino acids. V was pared by 4 bases and J by 7 bases, with 14 bases between. Germline V gene sequence: CDR1 KGHSH, CDR2 LQKENI. The protocol was immunoSEQ multiplex PCR, while the TCRdb copy is restricted to in-frame clones and leaves out a portion. The data contain over 250,000 clones, approximately 85% of them singletons. The data derive from a study of blood T cell repertoires in COVID-19. The receptor was derived from a woman aged 65 to 85 with acute or convalescent COVID-19. V gene TRBV18 combines with J gene TRBJ2-7; D is perhaps TRBD1 (6 bases). The sequencing sample was made of peripheral blood. The CDR3: CASSLQQGREQYF. CDR3 nucleotides: TGTGCCAGCTCACTGCAACAGGGTAGAGAGCAGTACTTC.